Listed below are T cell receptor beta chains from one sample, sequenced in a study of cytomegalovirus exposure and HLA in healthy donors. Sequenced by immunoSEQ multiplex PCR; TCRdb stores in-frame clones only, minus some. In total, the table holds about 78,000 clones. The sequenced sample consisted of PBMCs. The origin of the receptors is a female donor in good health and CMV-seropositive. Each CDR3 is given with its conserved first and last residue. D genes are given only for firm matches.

CDR3 protein: CASSIFGNTEAFF; CDR3 DNA: TGTGCCAGTAGTATTTTCGGGAACACTGAAGCTTTCTTT; J gene: TRBJ1-1; V gene: TRBV19; D gene: -
CDR3 protein: CASSFAPGQGAYEQYF; CDR3 DNA: TGTGCCAGCAGTTTTGCGCCGGGACAGGGGGCATACGAGCAGTACTTC; J gene: TRBJ2-7; V gene: TRBV28; D gene: TRBD1
CDR3 protein: CASSFAVRGRELFF; CDR3 DNA: TGTGCCAGCAGTTTTGCGGTGCGGGGGAGGGAGCTGTTTTTT; J gene: TRBJ2-2; V gene: TRBV28; D gene: TRBD2
CDR3 protein: CASSLEHQNTEAFF; CDR3 DNA: TGTGCCAGCAGCTTAGAACACCAGAACACTGAAGCTTTCTTT; J gene: TRBJ1-1; V gene: TRBV11-2; D gene: -
CDR3 protein: CASSSRQIEAFF; CDR3 DNA: TGTGCCAGCAGCTCACGACAGATTGAAGCTTTCTTT; J gene: TRBJ1-1; V gene: TRBV7-2; D gene: -
CDR3 protein: CASSYRGATGSEQYF; CDR3 DNA: TGTGCCAGCAGTTACAGGGGCGCGACGGGCTCCGAGCAGTACTTC; J gene: TRBJ2-7; V gene: TRBV6-5; D gene: -
CDR3 protein: CASSPGYADTQYF; CDR3 DNA: TGTGCCAGTAGTCCCGGGTACGCAGATACGCAGTATTTT; J gene: TRBJ2-3; V gene: TRBV19; D gene: -
CDR3 protein: CASSLRSSGSKVNEQFF; CDR3 DNA: TGTGCCAGCAGTTTAAGGTCTAGCGGGAGTAAGGTCAATGAGCAGTTCTTC; J gene: TRBJ2-1; V gene: TRBV28; D gene: TRBD2
CDR3 protein: CASSSFLESGNTIYF; CDR3 DNA: TGTGCCAGCAGTTCTTTCCTTGAGAGTGGAAACACCATATATTTT; J gene: TRBJ1-3; V gene: TRBV7-2; D gene: -
CDR3 protein: CASSPTRPAGETQYF; CDR3 DNA: TGTGCCAGCTCACCCACCAGGCCGGCGGGGGAGACCCAGTACTTC; J gene: TRBJ2-5; V gene: TRBV18; D gene: -
CDR3 protein: CASSPAQGGDTQYF; CDR3 DNA: TGTGCCAGCAGCCCGGCGCAGGGCGGAGATACGCAGTATTTT; J gene: TRBJ2-3; V gene: TRBV5-6; D gene: -
CDR3 protein: CASSLAWSRNEQFF; CDR3 DNA: TGTGCCAGCAGCTTAGCCTGGTCGAGGAATGAGCAGTTCTTC; J gene: TRBJ2-1; V gene: TRBV7-9; D gene: -
CDR3 protein: CASSVQGLGGYTF; CDR3 DNA: TGTGCCAGCAGTGTCCAGGGGCTCGGGGGCTACACCTTC; J gene: TRBJ1-2; V gene: TRBV25-1; D gene: -
CDR3 protein: CASSPRDKSSGNTIYF; CDR3 DNA: TGTGCCAGCAGCCCTAGGGACAAGAGCTCTGGAAACACCATATATTTT; J gene: TRBJ1-3; V gene: TRBV6-6; D gene: -
CDR3 protein: CASSFFGVQETQYF; CDR3 DNA: TGCGCCAGCAGCTTCTTCGGGGTCCAAGAGACCCAGTACTTC; J gene: TRBJ2-5; V gene: TRBV5-1; D gene: -
CDR3 protein: CASSLASENTEAFF; CDR3 DNA: TGCGCCAGCAGCTTGGCGTCAGAGAACACTGAAGCTTTCTTT; J gene: TRBJ1-1; V gene: TRBV5-1; D gene: -
CDR3 protein: CASSPKTSGYYEQYF; CDR3 DNA: TGTGCCAGCAGCCCCAAGACTAGCGGGTACTACGAGCAGTACTTC; J gene: TRBJ2-7; V gene: TRBV7-6; D gene: TRBD2
CDR3 protein: CASSYSRGTEAFF; CDR3 DNA: TGTGCCAGCAGTTACTCCCGGGGCACTGAAGCTTTCTTT; J gene: TRBJ1-1; V gene: TRBV6-6; D gene: -
CDR3 protein: CASSETARIIVDETQYF; CDR3 DNA: TGCGCCAGCAGTGAAACTGCCAGGATCATTGTCGACGAGACCCAGTACTTC; J gene: TRBJ2-5; V gene: TRBV4-3; D gene: -
CDR3 protein: CASRTRPSYEQYF; CDR3 DNA: TGTGCCAGCAGGACTAGGCCCTCCTACGAGCAGTACTTC; J gene: TRBJ2-7; V gene: TRBV5-6; D gene: -
CDR3 protein: CASGWTGASTEAFF; CDR3 DNA: TGCGCCAGCGGGTGGACAGGGGCGAGCACTGAAGCTTTCTTT; J gene: TRBJ1-1; V gene: TRBV4-3; D gene: TRBD1
CDR3 protein: CAWSVYWRKETQYF; CDR3 DNA: TGTGCCTGGAGTGTGTATTGGCGGAAAGAGACCCAGTACTTC; J gene: TRBJ2-5; V gene: TRBV30; D gene: -
CDR3 protein: CASSQKTSGTYNEQFF; CDR3 DNA: TGCGCCAGCAGCCAAAAGACTAGCGGAACTTACAATGAGCAGTTCTTC; J gene: TRBJ2-1; V gene: TRBV4-3; D gene: TRBD2
CDR3 protein: CSARAPGELFF; CDR3 DNA: TGCAGTGCTAGGGCCCCCGGGGAGCTGTTTTTT; J gene: TRBJ2-2; V gene: TRBV20-1; D gene: -
CDR3 protein: CASRELAGPYEQYF; CDR3 DNA: TGTGCCAGCAGGGAGCTAGCGGGACCCTACGAGCAGTACTTC; J gene: TRBJ2-7; V gene: TRBV6-5; D gene: TRBD2
CDR3 protein: CASSPFWRSSYNEQFF; CDR3 DNA: TGCGCCAGCAGCCCGTTCTGGCGGAGCTCCTACAATGAGCAGTTCTTC; J gene: TRBJ2-1; V gene: TRBV4-3; D gene: -
CDR3 protein: CASIQGTYEQYF; CDR3 DNA: TGTGCCAGCATTCAGGGAACCTACGAGCAGTACTTC; J gene: TRBJ2-7; V gene: TRBV6-4; D gene: -
CDR3 protein: CASSELGAGELFF; CDR3 DNA: TGTGCCAGCAGTGAACTAGGGGCCGGGGAGCTGTTTTTT; J gene: TRBJ2-2; V gene: TRBV6-1; D gene: -
CDR3 protein: CASTLDLAVYEGQYF; CDR3 DNA: TGTGCCAGCACCCTTGACCTAGCGGTCTACGAAGGGCAGTACTTC; J gene: TRBJ2-7; V gene: TRBV28; D gene: TRBD2
CDR3 protein: CASSPGTGEAFF; CDR3 DNA: TGTGCCAGCTCACCTGGGACAGGGGAAGCTTTCTTT; J gene: TRBJ1-1; V gene: TRBV18; D gene: TRBD1
CDR3 protein: CAWNRDILTEAFF; CDR3 DNA: TGTGCCTGGAACCGGGACATACTCACTGAAGCTTTCTTT; J gene: TRBJ1-1; V gene: TRBV30; D gene: -
CDR3 protein: CASPSGTLSVNTEAFF; CDR3 DNA: TGTGCCAGCCCTTCCGGGACACTCTCAGTGAACACTGAAGCTTTCTTT; J gene: TRBJ1-1; V gene: TRBV21-1; D gene: -
CDR3 protein: CASSLSGQVVYGYTF; CDR3 DNA: TGTGCCAGCAGTTTATCGGGACAGGTCGTCTATGGCTACACCTTC; J gene: TRBJ1-2; V gene: TRBV27; D gene: TRBD1
CDR3 protein: CASSGLAGASEQYF; CDR3 DNA: TGTGCCAGCAGCGGACTAGCGGGAGCTAGCGAGCAGTACTTC; J gene: TRBJ2-7; V gene: TRBV9; D gene: TRBD2
CDR3 protein: CASSDPARDGYTF; CDR3 DNA: TGTGCCAGCAGCGATCCAGCGCGGGATGGCTACACCTTC; J gene: TRBJ1-2; V gene: TRBV6-1; D gene: -
CDR3 protein: CASTPVGTVNNSPLHF; CDR3 DNA: TGTGCCAGCACCCCCGTCGGGACAGTCAATAATTCACCCCTCCACTTT; J gene: TRBJ1-6; V gene: TRBV2; D gene: TRBD1
CDR3 protein: CASSPRSASGGIYYEQYF; CDR3 DNA: TGTGCCAGCAGCCCACGATCAGCTAGCGGGGGAATATACTACGAGCAGTACTTC; J gene: TRBJ2-7; V gene: TRBV7-2; D gene: TRBD2
CDR3 protein: CASGPLTGPYEQYF; CDR3 DNA: TGTGCTAGTGGTCCACTCACAGGACCCTACGAGCAGTACTTC; J gene: TRBJ2-7; V gene: TRBV12-5; D gene: -
CDR3 protein: CASSLAEDNEQFF; CDR3 DNA: TGTGCCAGCAGCTTAGCAGAGGACAATGAGCAGTTCTTC; J gene: TRBJ2-1; V gene: TRBV7-9; D gene: -
CDR3 protein: CATSRITGTSGNTIYF; CDR3 DNA: TGTGCCACCAGCAGAATCACCGGGACATCTGGAAACACCATATATTTT; J gene: TRBJ1-3; V gene: TRBV15; D gene: -
CDR3 protein: CASSTGGDTQYF; CDR3 DNA: TGCGCCAGCAGCACAGGGGGAGATACGCAGTATTTT; J gene: TRBJ2-3; V gene: TRBV4-3; D gene: TRBD1
CDR3 protein: CASSFRDRVNGYTF; CDR3 DNA: TGCGCCAGCAGCTTCCGGGACAGGGTTAATGGCTACACCTTC; J gene: TRBJ1-2; V gene: TRBV5-1; D gene: TRBD1
CDR3 protein: CASKPTYGTYEQYF; CDR3 DNA: TGTGCCAGTAAGCCGACCTATGGGACTTACGAGCAGTACTTC; J gene: TRBJ2-7; V gene: TRBV19; D gene: -
CDR3 protein: CASSYGGQQYF; CDR3 DNA: TGTGCCAGCAGTTACGGAGGACAGCAGTACTTC; J gene: TRBJ2-5; V gene: TRBV6-5; D gene: -
CDR3 protein: CASKDRDFYGYTF; CDR3 DNA: TGTGCCAGCAAAGACAGAGACTTCTATGGCTACACCTTC; J gene: TRBJ1-2; V gene: TRBV2; D gene: -
CDR3 protein: CASATSGSHFYEQYF; CDR3 DNA: TGTGCCAGCGCTACTAGCGGGTCTCATTTCTACGAGCAGTACTTC; J gene: TRBJ2-7; V gene: TRBV7-2; D gene: TRBD2
CDR3 protein: CASSLQRGSNQPQHF; CDR3 DNA: TGTGCCAGCAGCTTACAAAGGGGTAGCAATCAGCCCCAGCATTTT; J gene: TRBJ1-5; V gene: TRBV7-2; D gene: -
CDR3 protein: CASSSFANTGELFF; CDR3 DNA: TGCGCCAGCAGCTCGTTCGCGAACACCGGGGAGCTGTTTTTT; J gene: TRBJ2-2; V gene: TRBV5-1; D gene: -
CDR3 protein: CSVTPGTIGGNTIYF; CDR3 DNA: TGCAGCGTTACACCCGGGACAATTGGTGGAAACACCATATATTTT; J gene: TRBJ1-3; V gene: TRBV29-1; D gene: -
CDR3 protein: CASSRDTTDTQYF; CDR3 DNA: TGTGCCAGCTCACGGGACACCACAGATACGCAGTATTTT; J gene: TRBJ2-3; V gene: TRBV18; D gene: -
CDR3 protein: CASTRQPNQPQHF; CDR3 DNA: TGTGCCAGTACTAGGCAGCCCAATCAGCCCCAGCATTTT; J gene: TRBJ1-5; V gene: TRBV19; D gene: -
CDR3 protein: CASSIVQGRTGELFF; CDR3 DNA: TGTGCCAGTAGTATTGTGCAGGGAAGGACCGGGGAGCTGTTTTTT; J gene: TRBJ2-2; V gene: TRBV19; D gene: -
CDR3 protein: CAWRRGSLTEQFF; CDR3 DNA: TGTGCCTGGAGACGGGGGTCCTTAACAGAGCAGTTCTTC; J gene: TRBJ2-1; V gene: TRBV30; D gene: -